A single sample is the source of the 18 T cell receptor beta chains below, sequenced in a study of spatial heterogeneity in lung cancer. TCRdb recomputed calls from the 5' RACE reads with MiXCR, one row per CDR3 protein. Of roughly 7,300 distinct CDR3 sequences listed, roughly a fifth are singletons. The time point denotes: sample taken at primary tumor resection. In each case, whole RNA from tumor, nontumor lung or frozen PBMC was sequenced unsorted. Sequencing used PBMCs, obtained at surgery. The receptors originated from a female donor with early-stage non-small cell lung cancer.

In its sample, this clonotype is medium-sized. The V and J genes are TRBV7-2 and TRBJ2-7, with 13 bases lining up with TRBD2. The ends lost 4 bases at V and 7 bases at J; junction bases unmatched: 4. From germline, CDR1 is SGHTA and CDR2 FQGNSA. The CDR3 is 14 residues long. The CDR3 sequence is CASSSLGLAGEQYF. CDR3 nucleotides: TGTGCCAGCAGCTCTCTGGGACTAGCGGGAGAGCAGTACTTC.

Judged by abundance, this clonotype is medium-sized. J is TRBJ2-6 and V is TRBV11-2; D unclear. The CDR3 sequence is 17 residues long. Trimming took 1 base from V and 0 from J, leaving 10 bases between them. Germline loops: CDR1 SGHAT, CDR2 FQNNGV. This CDR3 reads CASSLVLGRSGANVLTF. As DNA, the CDR3 is TGTGCCAGCAGCTTAGTGTTAGGGCGCTCTGGGGCCAACGTCCTGACTTTC.

The rearrangement links TRBV20-1 to TRBJ2-3; TRBD2 matches 14 bases. This CDR3 is 18 amino acids long. Germline V gives CDR1 DFQATT, CDR2 SNEGSKA (reference sequence). V lost 4 bases, J lost 6 bases, and 15 bases stayed unmatched. This chain's CDR3 is CSATGTSGSPRVTDTQYF. In DNA, the CDR3 is TGCAGTGCTACAGGGACTAGCGGGAGCCCCAGGGTGACGGATACGCAGTATTTT.

By share, this clonotype ranks as medium-sized. The chain has TRBV11-2 and TRBJ2-7; D is undetermined. The germline gives CDR1 SGHAT, CDR2 FQNNGV. There are 16 residues in the CDR3. Trimming left V 5 bases short and J 3 bases short, with 20 bases between. CDR3 sequence: CASSGIGYPENYEQYV. The CDR3 DNA is TGTGCCAGCAGCGGGATCGGGTACCCTGAAAACTACGAGCAGTACGTC.

The chain joins TRBV19 to TRBJ2-1; TRBD1 aligns across 8 bases. CDR3 length equals 15 residues. V dropped 4 bases and J dropped 1; count of bases not matched to a gene: 3. The germline V gene has CDR1 LNHDA and CDR2 SQIVND (reference sequence). CDR3 nucleotide sequence: TGTGCCAGTAGTACTGACAGGGGATCCTACAATGAGCAGTTCTTC. It yields the protein CASSTDRGSYNEQFF.

By share, this clonotype ranks as medium-sized. This rearrangement joins TRBV4-2 to TRBJ2-7, with a possible D match to TRBD2 (6 bases). The germline gives CDR1 LGHNA, CDR2 YNFKEQ. V dropped 4 bases and J dropped 6 bases, with 22 bases sitting between them. The length of the CDR3 is 16 residues. CDR3 in DNA: TGTGCCAGCAGCCTTGTTTCCGGGAGATTCGGGCGCGAGCAGTACTTC. Residues: CASSLVSGRFGREQYF.

The chain is built from TRBV30 and TRBJ2-5; D gene ambiguous. Germline lookup yields CDR1 GTSNPN and CDR2 SVGIG (reference sequence). Trimming removed 0 bases from V and 4 bases from J, with 9 bases in between. The CDR3 has 13 residues. CDR3 region: CAWSVDVRETQYF. The CDR3 DNA is TGTGCCTGGAGTGTAGATGTGAGAGAGACCCAGTACTTC.

This chain connects TRBV10-1 to TRBJ2-1; 7 bases are a match to TRBD1. The CDR3 has 16 amino acids. Trimming removed 5 bases from V and 4 bases from J; junction bases left unmatched: 11. Germline CDR1 is WNHNN and CDR2 is SYGVQD (reference sequence). The CDR3 is CASSMVRTGIYNEQFF. CDR3 DNA sequence: TGCGCCAGCAGTATGGTCCGGACAGGAATTTACAATGAGCAGTTCTTC.

The chain carries TRBV7-9 and TRBJ2-5; 9 bases map to TRBD2. V shed 4 bases and J 5 bases; nucleotides not matched to a gene: 11. The CDR3 runs to 16 residues. The germline V gene has CDR1 SEHNR and CDR2 FQNEAQ (reference sequence). CDR3 in DNA: TGTGCCAGCAGCTCAGGGGGTAGCGGGAGTACCGAGACCCAGTACTTC. This codes for CASSSGGSGSTETQYF.

Ten or more counts support this clonotype. The gene calls are TRBV2 and TRBJ2-3; 11 bases map to TRBD2. The CDR3 runs 16 residues. Germline-derived CDR1 and CDR2 are SNHLY and FYNNEI. The trim removed 3 bases at V and 5 bases at J, leaving 7 bases unmatched. CDR3 region: CASSDASGGFGDTQYF. The CDR3 coding sequence is TGTGCCAGCAGTGACGCTAGCGGGGGGTTTGGAGATACGCAGTATTTT. The whole variable domain, remainder taken from reference TRBV2 and TRBJ2-3, is EPEVTQTPSHQVTQMGQEVILRCVPISNHLYFYWYRQILGQKVEFLVSFYNNEISEKSEIFDDQFSVERPDGSNFTLKIRSTKLEDSAMYFCASSDASGGFGDTQYFGPGTRLTVL.

The chain uses TRBV5-1 and TRBJ2-2; no clear D gene. Germline CDR1 and CDR2: SGHRS and YFSETQ. Trimming removed 2 bases from V and 3 bases from J, with 11 bases in between. This CDR3 contains 15 residues. The CDR3 DNA reads as TGCGCCAGCAGCTTTCTGCCTGGGTACACCGGGGAGCTGTTTTTT. Encoded protein: CASSFLPGYTGELFF.

The table lists this clonotype with a few counts. The J gene is TRBJ1-4, the V gene TRBV28, with no clear D. The CDR3 length is 18 residues. V lost 4 bases, J lost 5 bases, and 23 bases lay in between. CDR1 is MDHEN, CDR2 SYDVKM, per germline. The CDR3 protein is CASSYGETETRPNEKLFF. Here the CDR3 DNA reads TGTGCCAGCAGTTATGGAGAGACCGAGACCCGACCAAATGAAAAACTGTTTTTT.

The chain has TRBV5-5 and TRBJ2-3; TRBD1 matches 11 bases. The CDR3 consists of 15 residues. Germline V gives CDR1 SGHKS, CDR2 YYEKEE (reference sequence). V was pared by 2 bases and J by 10 bases, with 9 bases of the junction left unmatched. The CDR3 reads CASSFSGTGGISQYF. For the CDR3, the DNA is TGTGCCAGCAGCTTTTCCGGGACAGGGGGTATCTCGCAGTATTTT.

This clonotype appeared many times. The V call is TRBV12-3 or TRBV12-4, the J call TRBJ1-1; 7 nucleotides align to TRBD1. The CDR3 is 14 amino acids. V lost 6 bases, J lost 6 bases, and 10 bases stayed unmatched. For the CDR3, the DNA is TGTGCCAGCAGCTCCTACTATGACAGGGCTGAAGCTTTCTTT. This encodes CASSSYYDRAEAFF.

The chain carries TRBV6-2 or TRBV6-3 and TRBJ1-5; the D gene is possibly TRBD1 (5 bases). Trimming stripped 6 bases from V and 7 bases from J, with 13 bases between. The CDR3 runs 13 residues. The germline gives CDR1 MNHEY, CDR2 SVGEGT. The CDR3 coding sequence is TGTGCCAGCAGCTTTGACGGGGGACAGCCCCAGCATTTT. It yields the protein CASSFDGGQPQHF.

The chain links TRBV23-1 to TRBJ2-7; 10 bases align to TRBD1. TRBV23-1 is an ORF for which the function is uncertain. V lost 8 bases to trimming and J lost 7 bases; unmatched junction nucleotides: 17. The CDR3 runs 16 residues. The CDR3, as DNA: TGCGCCAGCTTGTTAATGGGGGGACAGGGGTGTAGAGAGCAGTACTTC. Encoded protein: CASLLMGGQGCREQYF.

This clonotype counts as medium-sized. The chain employs TRBV7-9 and TRBJ1-2; 7 bases are a match to TRBD1. V was pared by 8 bases and J by 1 base, with 7 bases of the junction left unmatched. The CDR3 consists of 14 residues. Germline values: CDR1 SEHNR, CDR2 FQNEAQ (reference sequence). The CDR3, as DNA: TGTGCCAGCCCGGCACAGGGGATTAACTATGGCTACACCTTC. Translating it yields CASPAQGINYGYTF.

The V and J genes are TRBV28 and TRBJ2-1, with TRBD2 as a possible D gene (6 bases). The V end was cut by 4 bases, the J end by 9 bases, with 7 bases between. CDR3 length equals 11 residues. Per germline, CDR1 MDHEN and CDR2 SYDVKM. CDR3 DNA sequence: TGTGCCAGCAGTTATAGCGGTGAGCAGTTCTTC. Residues: CASSYSGEQFF.